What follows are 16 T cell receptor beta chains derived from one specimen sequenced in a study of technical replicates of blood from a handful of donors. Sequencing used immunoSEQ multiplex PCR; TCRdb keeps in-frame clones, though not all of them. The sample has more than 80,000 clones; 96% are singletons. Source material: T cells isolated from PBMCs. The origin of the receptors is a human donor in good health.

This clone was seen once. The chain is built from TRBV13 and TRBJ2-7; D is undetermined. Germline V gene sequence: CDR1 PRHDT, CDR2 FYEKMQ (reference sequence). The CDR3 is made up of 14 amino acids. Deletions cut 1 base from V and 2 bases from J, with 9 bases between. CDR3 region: CASSLALAAYEQYF. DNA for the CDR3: TGTGCCAGCAGCTTAGCTTTGGCAGCCTACGAGCAGTACTTC. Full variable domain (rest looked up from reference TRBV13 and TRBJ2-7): AAGVIQSPRHLIKEKRETATLKCYPIPRHDTVYWYQQGPGQDPQFLISFYEKMQSDKGSIPDRFSAQQFSDYHSELNMSSLELGDSALYFCASSLALAAYEQYFGPGTRLTVT.

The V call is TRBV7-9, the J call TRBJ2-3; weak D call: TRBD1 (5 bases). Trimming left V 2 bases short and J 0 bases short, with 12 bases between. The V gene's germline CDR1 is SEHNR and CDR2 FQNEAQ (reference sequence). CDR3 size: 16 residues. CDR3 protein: CASSLLGAGSTDTQYF. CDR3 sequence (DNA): TGTGCCAGCAGCTTATTAGGGGCAGGGAGCACAGATACGCAGTATTTT.

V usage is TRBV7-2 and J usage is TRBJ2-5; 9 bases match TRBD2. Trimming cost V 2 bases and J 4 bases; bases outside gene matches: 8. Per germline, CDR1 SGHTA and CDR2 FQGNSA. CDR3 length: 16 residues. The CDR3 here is CASSLWGGRAGETQYF. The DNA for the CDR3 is TGTGCCAGCAGCTTATGGGGCGGGAGGGCCGGAGAGACCCAGTACTTC. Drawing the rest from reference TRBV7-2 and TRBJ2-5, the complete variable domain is GAGVSQSPSNKVTEKGKDVELRCDPISGHTALYWYRQSLGQGLEFLIYFQGNSAPDKSGLPSDRFSAERTGGSVSTLTIQRTQQEDSAVYLCASSLWGGRAGETQYFGPGTRLLVL.

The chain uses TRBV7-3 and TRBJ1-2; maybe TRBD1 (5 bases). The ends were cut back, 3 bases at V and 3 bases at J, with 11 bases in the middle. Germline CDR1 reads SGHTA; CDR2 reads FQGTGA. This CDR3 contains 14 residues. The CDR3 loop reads CASSLAGWDYGYTF. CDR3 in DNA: TGTGCCAGCAGCTTGGCAGGGTGGGACTATGGCTACACCTTC.

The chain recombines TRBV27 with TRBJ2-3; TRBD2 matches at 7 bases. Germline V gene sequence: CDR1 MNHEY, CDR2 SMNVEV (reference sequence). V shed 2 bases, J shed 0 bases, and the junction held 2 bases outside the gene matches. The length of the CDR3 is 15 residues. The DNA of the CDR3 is TGTGCCAGCAGTTTAGCGGGAGTGAGCACAGATACGCAGTATTTT. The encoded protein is CASSLAGVSTDTQYF.

CDR3 sequence: CASSLSRTPGQRNEQFF. In nucleotides, the CDR3 is TGTGCCAGCAGTTTATCGCGTACCCCGGGTCAGCGCAATGAGCAGTTCTTC. The chain couples TRBV27 to TRBJ2-1, with no clear D. The length of the CDR3 is 17 residues. Looked up from germline, CDR1 is MNHEY and CDR2 is SMNVEV (reference sequence). V was pared by 0 bases and J by 6 bases, with 18 bases between.

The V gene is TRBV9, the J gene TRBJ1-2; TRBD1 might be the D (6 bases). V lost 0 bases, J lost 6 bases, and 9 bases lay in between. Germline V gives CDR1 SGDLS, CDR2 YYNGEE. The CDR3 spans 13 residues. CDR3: CASSVGTAHGYTF. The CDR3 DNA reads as TGTGCCAGCAGCGTAGGGACAGCACATGGCTACACCTTC. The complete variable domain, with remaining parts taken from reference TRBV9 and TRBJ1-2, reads DSGVTQTPKHLITATGQRVTLRCSPRSGDLSVYWYQQSLDQGLQFLIQYYNGEERAKGNILERFSAQQFPDLHSELNLSSLELGDSALYFCASSVGTAHGYTFGSGTRLTVV.

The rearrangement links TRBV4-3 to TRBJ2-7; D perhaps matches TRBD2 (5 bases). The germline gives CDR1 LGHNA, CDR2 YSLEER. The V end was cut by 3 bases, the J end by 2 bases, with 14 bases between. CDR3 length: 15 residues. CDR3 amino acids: CASSHVRGGPYEQYF. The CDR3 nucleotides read TGCGCCAGCAGCCACGTACGCGGCGGGCCCTACGAGCAGTACTTC.

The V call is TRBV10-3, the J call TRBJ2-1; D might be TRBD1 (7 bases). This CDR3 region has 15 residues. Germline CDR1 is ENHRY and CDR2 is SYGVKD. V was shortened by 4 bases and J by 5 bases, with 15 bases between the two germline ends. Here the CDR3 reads CAISAAGGTHNEQFF. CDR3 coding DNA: TGTGCCATCAGTGCGGCAGGGGGGACACACAATGAGCAGTTCTTC.

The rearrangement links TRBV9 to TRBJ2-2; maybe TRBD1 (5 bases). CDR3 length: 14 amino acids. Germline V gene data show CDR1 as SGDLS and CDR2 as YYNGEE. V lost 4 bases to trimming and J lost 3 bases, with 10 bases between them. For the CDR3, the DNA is TGTGCCAGCAGCCAGGGCTCTGACACCGGGGAGCTGTTTTTT. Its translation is CASSQGSDTGELFF. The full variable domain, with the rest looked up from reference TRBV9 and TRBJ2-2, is DSGVTQTPKHLITATGQRVTLRCSPRSGDLSVYWYQQSLDQGLQFLIQYYNGEERAKGNILERFSAQQFPDLHSELNLSSLELGDSALYFCASSQGSDTGELFFGEGSRLTVL.

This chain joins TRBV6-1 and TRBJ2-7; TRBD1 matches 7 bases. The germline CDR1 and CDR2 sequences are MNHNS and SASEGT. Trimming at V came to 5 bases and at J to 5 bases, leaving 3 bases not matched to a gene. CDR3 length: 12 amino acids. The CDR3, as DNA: TGTGCCAGCAGTATAACAGGGGACGAGCAGTACTTC. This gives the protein CASSITGDEQYF.

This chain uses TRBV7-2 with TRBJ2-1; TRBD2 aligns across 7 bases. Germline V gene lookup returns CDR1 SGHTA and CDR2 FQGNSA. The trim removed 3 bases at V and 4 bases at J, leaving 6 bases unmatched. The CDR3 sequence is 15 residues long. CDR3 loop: CASSFLRELYNEQFF. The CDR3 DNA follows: TGTGCCAGCAGCTTTCTGCGGGAGTTATACAATGAGCAGTTCTTC.

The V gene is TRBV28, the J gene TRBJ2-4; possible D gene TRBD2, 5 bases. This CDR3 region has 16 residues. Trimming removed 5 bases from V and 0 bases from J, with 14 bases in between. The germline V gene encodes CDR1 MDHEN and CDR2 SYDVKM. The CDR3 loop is CASSISSILAKNIQYF. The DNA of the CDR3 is TGTGCCAGCAGTATATCTAGCATCCTAGCCAAAAACATTCAGTACTTC.

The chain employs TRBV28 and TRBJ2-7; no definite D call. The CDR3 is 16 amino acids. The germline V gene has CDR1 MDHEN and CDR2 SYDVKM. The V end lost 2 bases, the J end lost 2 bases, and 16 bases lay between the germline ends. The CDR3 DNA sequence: TGTGCCAGCAGTTTAGCCGCGGATAATATCGCCTACGAGCAGTACTTC. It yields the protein CASSLAADNIAYEQYF. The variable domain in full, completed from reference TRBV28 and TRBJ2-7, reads DVKVTQSSRYLVKRTGEKVFLECVQDMDHENMFWYRQDPGLGLRLIYFSYDVKMKEKGDIPEGYSVSREKKERFSLILESASTNQTSMYLCASSLAADNIAYEQYFGPGTRLTVT.

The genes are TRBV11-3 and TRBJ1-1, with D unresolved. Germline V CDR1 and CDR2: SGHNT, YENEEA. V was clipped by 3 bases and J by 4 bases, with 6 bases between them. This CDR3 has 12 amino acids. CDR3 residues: CASSFGGTEAFF. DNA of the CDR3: TGTGCCAGCAGCTTCGGTGGCACTGAAGCTTTCTTT.

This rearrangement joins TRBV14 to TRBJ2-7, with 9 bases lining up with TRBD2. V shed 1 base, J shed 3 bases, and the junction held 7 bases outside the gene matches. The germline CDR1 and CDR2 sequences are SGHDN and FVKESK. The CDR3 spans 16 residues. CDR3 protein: CASSQGRRGGSYEQYF. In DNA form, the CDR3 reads TGTGCCAGCAGCCAAGGCAGGCGGGGGGGCAGCTACGAGCAGTACTTC.